This T cell receptor (beta chain) was sequenced in a study of OX40 agonist ivuxolimab in advanced cancers. Turning to the overall study: The costimulatory receptor OX40 (CD134) was targeted by ivuxolimab, a fully human IgG2 agonistic monoclonal antibody. Intravenous ivuxolimab was administered to patients every 2 weeks at six dose levels: 0.01, 0.1, 0.3, 1.5, 3 and 10 mg/kg. Among the roughly 52 dose-escalation patients, approximately 20 had hepatocellular carcinoma, 15 or so melanoma, 9 renal cell carcinoma and 9 head and neck cancer. In the dose-escalation cohort, 82.7% of patients were male, and the mean age was approximately 64 years, with a range of about 23 to 85. Prior anti-PD-1, anti-PD-L1 or anti-CTLA-4 therapy was permitted, and about two fifths of dose-escalation patients had received checkpoint inhibitors. Three dose-escalation patients achieved partial responses, one with hepatocellular carcinoma and two with cutaneous melanoma. The point of sequencing TCRbeta in the periphery was to test whether ivuxolimab changed TCR sequence diversity and drove clonal T-cell expansion. The monotherapy dose-escalation portion (N of about 50 patients) of the phase I ivuxolimab trial is reported in the paper. On the study overall, not on this receptor specifically: Low levels of normalized T-cell clonal expansion were also seen in some nonresponding patients. Partial responders in the 0.1-3.0 mg/kg groups had among the lowest normalized peripheral clonal expansion, especially among CD8+ T cells. Clonal expansion of both CD4+ and CD8+ blood T cells was observed from baseline to week 6 at doses 0.1 to 3.0 mg/kg. Which antigens the clonally expanded peripheral T cells were specific for was not determined. On average, CD8+ T cells showed more expanded clones than CD4+ T cells after ivuxolimab.

Patients with a history of autoimmune disease or receiving systemic immunosuppression were excluded from the trial. In every dose cohort, peripheral blood was drawn for TCR sequencing at baseline, cycle 4 day 1, and cycle 7 day 1. Samples came from an open-label, multicenter, first-in-human phase I dose-escalation trial of ivuxolimab. Adults with locally advanced or metastatic head and neck squamous cell, hepatocellular, melanoma or renal cell carcinoma were enrolled in the trial. Before TCR sequencing, CD4+ and CD8+ T cells were separately sorted from peripheral blood. V and J lose 3 bases and 4 bases, and a span of 15 bases separates them. CDR1 LNHDA and CDR2 SQIVND were looked up in the germline V gene (reference sequence). From the cysteine up to the phenylalanine, the CDR3 has a length of 15 residues. Solely the CDR3 DNA is kept, with 45 bases framed from the first base. As for this clone: Its binding antigen is unknown. Qualities for individual bases were not recorded, and no much larger clone is one base off.

For sequencing of the TCRbeta CDR3 region, genomic DNA was extracted from the sorted cells. The immunoSEQ Assay was used for sequencing of TCRbeta CDR3 regions. Not all clones reach the TCRdb copy of this immuneACCESS table, which keeps in-frame sequences only. Checked studies attribute under half of the gap to unresolved V genes and leave the rest unexplained. The sample table holds tens of thousands of clones, of which around 84% were seen once. Less than 25% of the sample lies in the top ten. The material was CD4+ or CD8+ T cells sorted from blood, obtained in a trial of the OX40 agonist ivuxolimab. The sequence derives from an adult with an advanced solid tumor such as melanoma, head and neck, liver or kidney cancer. The sequence is built from TRBV19 and TRBJ1-2, with a weak D call of TRBD1 (5 bases match). The DNA is TGTGCCAGTAGTATCCCTGGGCAGGGAAGCTATGGCTACACCTTC. It translates as CASSIPGQGSYGYTF.